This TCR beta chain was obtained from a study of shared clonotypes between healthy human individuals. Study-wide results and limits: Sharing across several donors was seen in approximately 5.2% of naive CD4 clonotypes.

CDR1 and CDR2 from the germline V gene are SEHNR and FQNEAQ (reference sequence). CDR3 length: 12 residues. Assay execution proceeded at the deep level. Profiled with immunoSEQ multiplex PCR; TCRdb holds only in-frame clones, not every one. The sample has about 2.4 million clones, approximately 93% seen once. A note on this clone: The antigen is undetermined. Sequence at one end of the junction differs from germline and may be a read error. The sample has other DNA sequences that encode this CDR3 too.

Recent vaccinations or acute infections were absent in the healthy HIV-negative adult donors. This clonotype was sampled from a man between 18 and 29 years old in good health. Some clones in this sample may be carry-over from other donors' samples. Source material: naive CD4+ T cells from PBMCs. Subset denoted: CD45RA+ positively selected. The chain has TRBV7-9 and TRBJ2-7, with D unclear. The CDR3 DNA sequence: TGTGCCAGCAGTTTAGTGGGCTACGAGCAGTACTTC. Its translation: CASSLVGYEQYF.